This T cell receptor beta chain was retrieved from a study of cytomegalovirus exposure and HLA in healthy donors. On the study more broadly: A prior study identified approximately 120 million unique TCR beta sequences from 180 million or so T cells.

Both 60 Vbeta primers and 13 Jbeta primers went into the PCR. Profiled with immunoSEQ multiplex PCR; TCRdb holds only in-frame clones, not every one. The table records 210,000 or so clones, roughly four fifths of them present only once. For this clone: No antigen is known for it.

General study findings and limits: A later analysis revealed that TCR association rates differed between HLA loci, peaking at DRB1 and bottoming out at HLA-C. Many donors shared some public TCRs, even though most TCR sequences were rare.

The sequence was collected from a girl aged 2-10 years in good health and CMV-seronegative. The sample consisted of PBMCs.

The CDR3 spells CATSREVGGDNEQFF. In nucleotides, the CDR3 is TGTGCCACCAGCAGAGAGGTCGGGGGGGACAATGAGCAGTTCTTC. The rearrangement uses TRBV15 and TRBJ2-1; TRBD2 matches at 8 bases. CDR1 and CDR2 (germline): LNHNV, YYDKDF (reference sequence). Trimming took 0 bases from V and 5 from J; bases not matched to a gene: 3. The CDR3 sequence is 15 residues long.